This T cell receptor (beta chain) is from a study of early T cells in non-severe SARS-CoV-2 infection. The TCR library protocol attached unique molecular identifiers to the individual cDNA molecules. TCRdb ran MiXCR on the 5' RACE reads and lists one entry per CDR3 protein. The sample yields more than 25,000 distinct CDR3 sequences, 8.5% to 10% seen once. Deletions cut 2 bases from V and 4 bases from J, with 15 bases between. Germline V gene lookup returns CDR1 SGHKS and CDR2 YYEKEE (reference sequence). There are 15 residues in the CDR3. This clonotype was detected only a few times. The sample taken for sequencing was whole blood. The chain joins TRBV5-5 to TRBJ1-1; D is undetermined. This clonotype was sampled from an adult who was a healthcare worker with PCR-confirmed SARS-CoV-2 infection or an uninfected control (not recorded which). In nucleotides, the CDR3 is TGTGCCAGCAGCTTCGTTCCCCCGGTCGGCACTGAAGCTTTCTTT. This encodes CASSFVPPVGTEAFF.